The following is a T cell receptor (beta chain) sequence with its context. Its specificity is not known. The CDR3 extends over 14 amino acids. Germline V lookup: CDR1 SGHDN, CDR2 FVKESK. Deletions cut 2 bases from V and 0 bases from J, with 8 bases between. TCRdb's copy holds only in-frame clones and misses some; the assay was immunoSEQ multiplex PCR. The sample has tens of thousands of clones; about 90% are singletons. This entry belongs to a study of T cells in localized non-small cell lung cancer. Study results and caveats: Longer overall survival was seen with higher T cell density measured in blood. Of the top 100 tumor clones, median 57 were in adjacent lung, about 30 among its top 100. As only one tumor region underwent sequencing, heterogeneity remains possible. The highest T cell clonality was in uninvolved adjacent lung, above tumor.

The material sequenced was peripheral blood, taken before any cancer treatment. This sequence joins TRBV14 and TRBJ2-7; TRBD1 is a possible D gene (5 bases). This sequence originates from a woman between 35 and 70 years old with stage I lung adenocarcinoma. CDR3 loop: CASSQWGISYEQYF. In DNA, the CDR3 is TGTGCCAGCAGCCAATGGGGCATCTCCTACGAGCAGTACTTC.